What follows is one T cell receptor beta chain and its context. Its antigen is still unknown. These data belong to a study of Graves' ophthalmopathy and Graves' hyperthyroidism. Study-level background: Researchers obtained peripheral blood at initial diagnosis, before any treatment had begun. Study observations and caveats: Also, most clonotypes expanded in the thyroid above 0.001 frequency appeared in blood.

RNA transcripts served as template for amplifying TCR beta CDR3 sequences. Following a first-round RT-PCR that used HTBI primers, a second-round multiplex PCR was carried out. From the multiplex PCR reads, TCRdb called clonotypes with MiXCR, one entry per CDR3 protein. The sample yields about 210,000 distinct CDR3 sequences, 29% seen once. The J segment lost 0 bases and the V segment lost 2 bases, leaving 5 bases of the junction unmatched. The CDR3 has 16 residues. Germline lookup yields CDR1 MNHNS and CDR2 SASEGT. Physicians reached a diagnosis by relying on clinical symptoms, serum thyroxine, TRAb, thyroid ultrasound and orbital computed tomography. What supplied the PBMCs was about 10 ml of fresh peripheral blood.

Sequencing was performed on peripheral blood. The rearrangement links TRBV6-1 to TRBJ2-7; 9 nucleotides line up with TRBD1. The sequence was collected from a man aged 50 or older with Graves' ophthalmopathy. The CDR3 region has the DNA TGTGCCAGCAGTGAACCCGACAGGGGGAGCTCCTACGAGCAGTACTTC. Its protein is CASSEPDRGSSYEQYF.